The 8 T cell receptor beta chains listed next were all sequenced from one sample in a study of blood T cell repertoires in COVID-19. This table comes from immunoSEQ multiplex PCR, and its TCRdb copy is limited to in-frame clones, with some not included. The sample yields fewer than 250,000 clones, approximately 90% seen once. Sample: peripheral blood. These receptors were collected from a man aged 40-49 years with acute or convalescent COVID-19.

The chain combines TRBV4-1 with TRBJ2-7, with TRBD2 as a possible D gene (6 bases). The CDR3 is 18 amino acids. Germline CDR1 and CDR2: MGHRA and YSYEKL. Trimming cost V 0 bases and J 9 bases, with 27 bases left between them. The CDR3 DNA sequence: TGCGCCAGCAGCCAAGATATTCACACGTGGAGTTCGCTGGGGGGGCAGTACTTC. Translating gives CASSQDIHTWSSLGGQYF.

This clone has just one count. At one boundary the junction diverges from the germline segment, which might be a read error. V is TRBV4-1 and J is TRBJ2-3; D unresolved. CDR3 length equals 12 residues. The V gene's germline CDR1 is MGHRA and CDR2 YSYEKL. CDR3 nucleotide sequence: TGCGCCAGCAGCCAAGAAACAGTTACGCAGTATTTT. Translation gives CASSQETVTQYF.

The V and J genes are TRBV6-5 and TRBJ1-5; no firm D call. Trimming cost V 5 bases and J 5 bases, with 16 bases left between them. Germline V CDR1 and CDR2: MNHEY, SVGAGI. The CDR3 consists of 15 residues. DNA for the CDR3: TGTGCCAGCAGTCCCAGCGGGTGGGAAGATCAGCCCCAGCATTTT. The encoded protein is CASSPSGWEDQPQHF.

The J gene is TRBJ2-3, the V gene TRBV12-3 or TRBV12-4; D remains unclear. The ends were cut back, 4 bases at V and 11 bases at J, with 16 bases in the middle. CDR3 length: 13 residues. The CDR3 loop reads CASSSPILEKQYF. CDR3 in DNA: TGTGCCAGCAGTTCCCCCATCCTGGAGAAGCAGTATTTT.

The chain links TRBV6-5 to TRBJ1-1, with D tentatively TRBD1 (5 bases). Per germline, CDR1 MNHEY and CDR2 SVGAGI. V shed 7 bases and J shed 3 bases, with 15 bases lying between them. The CDR3 covers 14 residues. The CDR3 nucleotides read TGTGCCAGCACACCGGCGGGACCGCACACTGAAGCTTTCTTT. Translation gives CASTPAGPHTEAFF.

The rearrangement uses TRBV18 and TRBJ1-1; 8 nucleotides align to TRBD1. Germline CDR1 is KGHSH and CDR2 is LQKENI. The junction had 5 bases not matched to a gene; V was cut back by 0 bases and J by 5 bases. CDR3 size: 15 residues. In nucleotides, the CDR3 is TGTGCCAGCTCACCACCCAACAGGGGGAATACTGAAGCTTTCTTT. Translating gives CASSPPNRGNTEAFF.

The rearrangement links TRBV5-5 to TRBJ2-1, with TRBD1 identical over 9 bases. Germline V gene lookup returns CDR1 SGHKS and CDR2 YYEKEE (reference sequence). Germline trimming cut 4 bases from V and 5 bases from J; bases unmatched to any gene: 7. The CDR3 sequence is 15 residues long. The CDR3 loop reads CASSGYRGQNNEQFF. Here the CDR3 DNA reads TGTGCCAGCAGCGGGTACAGGGGGCAGAACAATGAGCAGTTCTTC.

The sample holds one count of this clone. The chain carries TRBV12-3 or TRBV12-4 and TRBJ1-2; no reliable D call. The V end lost 6 bases, the J end lost 13 bases, and 18 bases lay between the germline ends. The CDR3 contains 12 residues. DNA for the CDR3: TGTGCCAGCAGCCTCGGGAGGGAGGAGGGCACCTTC. Amino acid sequence: CASSLGREEGTF.